Listed below are T cell receptor beta chains from one sample, sequenced in a study of CD8 T cells in ankylosing spondylitis. One entry per CDR3 protein results from TCRdb running MiXCR on the 5' RACE reads. The repertoire holds 150,000 to 200,000 distinct CDR3 sequences, with around a third as singletons. The sequenced material came from synovial fluid, either unsorted or a sorted T cell fraction (not recorded which). These receptors were collected from a male donor with ankylosing spondylitis. The CDR3 runs from the conserved cysteine through the conserved F or W. Fields, in order: V gene, J gene, CDR3 protein.

V: TRBV29-1; J: TRBJ1-4; CDR3: CSIRGGGEKLFF
V: TRBV13; J: TRBJ2-1; CDR3: CASSRMTSGRVSNEQFF
V: TRBV20-1; J: TRBJ2-1; CDR3: CSAGDSSGDGEQFF
V: TRBV7-2; J: TRBJ2-7; CDR3: CASSLGGAGVALGEQYF
V: TRBV12-3/TRBV12-4; J: TRBJ2-1; CDR3: CASSLRRGGRYSYNEQFF
V: TRBV20-1; J: TRBJ1-2; CDR3: CSASIREWNYGYTF
V: TRBV6-5; J: TRBJ2-1; CDR3: CASRRKGEQFF
V: TRBV12-3/TRBV12-4; J: TRBJ2-7; CDR3: CASSLASVAGVYEQYF
V: TRBV20-1; J: TRBJ1-1; CDR3: CSARDPGNTEAFF
V: TRBV18; J: TRBJ1-1; CDR3: CASSPQGRTGAASTEAFF
V: TRBV3-1; J: TRBJ2-1; CDR3: CASSQDGLLGRNEQFF
V: TRBV6-2/TRBV6-3; J: TRBJ2-2; CDR3: CASSYPKLAGAGLNTGELFF
V: TRBV25-1; J: TRBJ1-2; CDR3: CASSRGNNYGYTF
V: TRBV5-8; J: TRBJ2-5; CDR3: CASSPQGRRETQYF
V: TRBV11-2; J: TRBJ2-1; CDR3: CASSFKGLAGF
V: TRBV24-1; J: TRBJ1-5; CDR3: CATQGASNQPQHF
V: TRBV5-5; J: TRBJ2-7; CDR3: CASSFWVDSYEQYF
V: TRBV5-1; J: TRBJ1-5; CDR3: CASSLRSSNQPQHF
V: TRBV15; J: TRBJ2-7; CDR3: CATSRGGSLYEQYF
V: TRBV5-5; J: TRBJ1-2; CDR3: CASSNIQGANYGYTF
V: TRBV7-6; J: TRBJ1-1; CDR3: CASSLLGLRNTEAFF
V: TRBV12-3/TRBV12-4; J: TRBJ2-2; CDR3: CASSNRPGDTGELFF
V: TRBV12-3/TRBV12-4; J: TRBJ1-2; CDR3: CASSLGLLGYTF
V: TRBV12-3/TRBV12-4; J: TRBJ1-5; CDR3: CASSLTGTGQPQHF
V: TRBV7-9; J: TRBJ2-1; CDR3: CASSLGVAQNEQFF
V: TRBV5-1; J: TRBJ1-1; CDR3: CASSSTGYEAFF
V: TRBV7-6; J: TRBJ2-1; CDR3: CASSNPSNTGDDAYNEQFF
V: TRBV11-2; J: TRBJ1-1; CDR3: CASSFRGDITEAFF
V: TRBV6-5; J: TRBJ1-2; CDR3: CASSYKGQGDGYTF
V: TRBV5-1; J: TRBJ2-2; CDR3: CASTSTGANTGELFF
V: TRBV20-1; J: TRBJ2-2; CDR3: CSAPLRGDTGELFF
V: TRBV18; J: TRBJ1-6; CDR3: CASSPGEGGSPLHF
V: TRBV7-9; J: TRBJ2-2; CDR3: CASSPRTGRFKTGELFF
V: TRBV4-2; J: TRBJ1-6; CDR3: CASSQRQGLDSPLHF
V: TRBV2; J: TRBJ2-2; CDR3: CASHSGRVTGELFF
V: TRBV6-2/TRBV6-3; J: TRBJ1-5; CDR3: CASSTGNWMVQPQHF
V: TRBV2; J: TRBJ1-1; CDR3: CASSNGWDSIRAEAFF
V: TRBV4-1; J: TRBJ1-5; CDR3: CASSQGLQGTAQPQHF
V: TRBV20-1; J: TRBJ2-1; CDR3: CSAVDRTTYNEQFF
V: TRBV5-1; J: TRBJ2-3; CDR3: CASSIEVGDTQYF
V: TRBV28; J: TRBJ1-5; CDR3: CASSRGQVWNQPQHF
V: TRBV20-1; J: TRBJ1-2; CDR3: CSAAGQGLTYNYGYTF
V: TRBV18; J: TRBJ2-2; CDR3: CASSSLVPTGELFF
V: TRBV4-2; J: TRBJ1-1; CDR3: CASSQSSGPYTEAFF
V: TRBV12-3/TRBV12-4; J: TRBJ2-1; CDR3: CASSLLGTHTGNEQFF
V: TRBV12-3/TRBV12-4; J: TRBJ2-7; CDR3: CASSGQGFTYEQYF
V: TRBV7-6; J: TRBJ2-5; CDR3: CASSLADGGETQYF
V: TRBV29-1; J: TRBJ1-1; CDR3: CSSWDRGRTEAFF